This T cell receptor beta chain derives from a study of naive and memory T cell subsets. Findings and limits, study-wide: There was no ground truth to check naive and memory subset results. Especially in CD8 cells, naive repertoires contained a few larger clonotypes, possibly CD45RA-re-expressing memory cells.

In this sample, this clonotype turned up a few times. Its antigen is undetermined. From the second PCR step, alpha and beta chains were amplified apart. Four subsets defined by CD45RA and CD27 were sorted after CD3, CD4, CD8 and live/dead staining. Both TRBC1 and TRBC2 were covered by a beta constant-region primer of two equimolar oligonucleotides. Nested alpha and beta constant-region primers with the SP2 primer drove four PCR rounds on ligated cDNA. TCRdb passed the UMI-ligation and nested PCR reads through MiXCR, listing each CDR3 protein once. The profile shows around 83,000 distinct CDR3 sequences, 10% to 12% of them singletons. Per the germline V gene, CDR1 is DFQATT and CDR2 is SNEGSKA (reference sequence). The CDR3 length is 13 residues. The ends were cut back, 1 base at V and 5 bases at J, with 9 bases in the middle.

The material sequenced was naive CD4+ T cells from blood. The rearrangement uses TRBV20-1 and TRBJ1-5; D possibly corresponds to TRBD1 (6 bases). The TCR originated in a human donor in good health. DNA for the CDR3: TGCAGTGCTAGAGTGGGGGGCGATCAGCCCCAGCATTTT. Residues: CSARVGGDQPQHF.